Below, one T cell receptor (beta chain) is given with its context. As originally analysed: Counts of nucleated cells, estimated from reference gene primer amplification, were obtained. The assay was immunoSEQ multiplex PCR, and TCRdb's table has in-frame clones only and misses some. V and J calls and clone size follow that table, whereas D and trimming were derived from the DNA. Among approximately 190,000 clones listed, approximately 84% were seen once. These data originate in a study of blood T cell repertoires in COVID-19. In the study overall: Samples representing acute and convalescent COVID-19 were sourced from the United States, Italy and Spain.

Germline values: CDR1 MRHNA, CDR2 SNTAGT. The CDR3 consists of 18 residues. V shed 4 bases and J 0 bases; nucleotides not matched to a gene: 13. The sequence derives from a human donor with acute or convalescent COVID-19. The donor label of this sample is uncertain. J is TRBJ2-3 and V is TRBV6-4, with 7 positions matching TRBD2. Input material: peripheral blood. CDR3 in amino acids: CASSGGGWRHLSTDTQYF. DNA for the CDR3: TGTGCCAGCAGTGGGGGAGGGTGGAGACACCTTAGCACAGATACGCAGTATTTT.